These T cell receptor beta chains were read from a single sample in a study of response to subunit inactivated influenza vaccine. TCRdb re-analysed the RT-PCR reads in MiXCR, keeping a single row per CDR3 protein. The sample has around 500,000 distinct CDR3 sequences; approximately 9.9% are singletons. Sample: PBMCs from blood, taken roughly 48 days after vaccination. These receptors came from a man aged 45-60 years who received an inactivated influenza vaccine. CDR3s include the opening cysteine and the closing phenylalanine or tryptophan. D genes are given only for firm matches. The size of a clone is reported for some rows only, either as once, few or many, or as a class for expanded clones.

>few|14|TRBJ1-2|TRBD1|TRBV3-1
TGTGCCAGCAGCCAAGGGACAGGGGTATATGGCTACACCTTC
CASSQGTGVYGYTF
>many|12|TRBJ1-6|NA|TRBV12-3/TRBV12-4
TGTGCCAGCAGGGACCCGGGGTCACCCCTCCACTTT
CASRDPGSPLHF
>NA|12|TRBJ1-1|TRBD1|TRBV20-1
TGCAGTGCTCCAGGGGGAGAGGTTGAAGCTTTCTTT
CSAPGGEVEAFF
>NA|16|TRBJ1-2|TRBD1|TRBV13
TGTGCCAGCAGCGATAGGACAGGGCGTCTTCGGTTCGGCTACACCTTC
CASSDRTGRLRFGYTF
>few|16|TRBJ2-1|NA|TRBV7-9
TGTGCCAGCAGCTTAGGTTGGCGGGTCGGGGGCAATGAGCAGTTCTTC
CASSLGWRVGGNEQFF
>few|14|TRBJ2-7|NA|TRBV5-1
TGCGCCAGCAGCTTCGACCCTAGTTCCTACGAGCAGTACTTC
CASSFDPSSYEQYF
>NA|16|TRBJ2-3|TRBD1|TRBV7-6
TGTGCCAGCAGCCCCCGACAGGGGATGAGCACAGATACGCAGTATTTT
CASSPRQGMSTDTQYF
>many|15|TRBJ2-7|NA|TRBV6-5
TGTGCCAGCAGTTTGGGGCCGAGGAATAGCTACGAGCAGTACTTC
CASSLGPRNSYEQYF
>few|13|TRBJ2-1|NA|TRBV4-2
TGTGCCAGCAGCCAAGCCCAGCACAATGAGCAGTTCTTC
CASSQAQHNEQFF
>NA|13|TRBJ2-7|NA|TRBV12-3/TRBV12-4
TGTGCCAGCAGTCCCGGGAAATACTACGAGCAGTACTTC
CASSPGKYYEQYF
>many|15|TRBJ2-7|TRBD2|TRBV27
TGTGCCAGCAGCGCCATAGAGCGGGAGCGCTACGAGCAGTACTTC
CASSAIERERYEQYF
>many|13|TRBJ2-2|TRBD2|TRBV2
TGTGCCAGCAGTGGGGAGGGCCCGGGGGAGCTGTTTTTT
CASSGEGPGELFF
>NA|15|TRBJ1-3|TRBD1|TRBV6-2/TRBV6-3
TGTGCCAGCACCGCCGGACAGGGGCCAGGAAACACCATATATTTT
CASTAGQGPGNTIYF
>NA|18|TRBJ2-1|TRBD1|TRBV4-3
TGCGCCAGCAGCCAAGGGGTAATGGGACAGGGAAGGGCCAGGAAGCAGTTCTTC
CASSQGVMGQGRARKQFF
>NA|15|TRBJ2-1|TRBD2|TRBV6-2/TRBV6-3
TGTGCCAGCAGCGACGGACTAGCGGAGGTGGATGAGCAGTTCTTC
CASSDGLAEVDEQFF
>NA|15|TRBJ1-1|TRBD1|TRBV7-9
TGTGCCAGCAGCGACTCTTACAGGGGGCGGACTGAAGCTTTCTTT
CASSDSYRGRTEAFF
>NA|19|TRBJ2-4|TRBD2|TRBV20-1
TGCAGTGCTAGAGATCTCGGCCTAGCGGGAGTTGTGTCCAAAAACATTCAGTACTTC
CSARDLGLAGVVSKNIQYF
>NA|17|TRBJ2-1|TRBD2|TRBV5-1
TGCGCCAGCAGCCGAGGGACTAGCGGGATGTATAACAATGAGCAGTTCTTC
CASSRGTSGMYNNEQFF
>NA|18|TRBJ2-1|TRBD2|TRBV11-2
TGTGCCAGCAGCTTAAGACTAGCGGATTACCTATCCTACAATGAGCAGTTCTTC
CASSLRLADYLSYNEQFF
>many|14|TRBJ2-7|NA|TRBV4-3
TGCGCCAGCAGCCAACAGCTGGTGTCCTACGAGCAGTACTTC
CASSQQLVSYEQYF
>NA|12|TRBJ2-1|NA|TRBV2
TGTGCCAGCAGTGAACAACGAAATGAGCAGTTCTTC
CASSEQRNEQFF
>NA|14|TRBJ2-5|NA|TRBV12-3/TRBV12-4
TGTGCCAGCAGTTTTTACCGGGGCCAAGAGACCCAGTACTTC
CASSFYRGQETQYF
>once|16|TRBJ1-4|TRBD1|TRBV4-1
TGCGCCAGCAGCCAAGTGGGAACAGGGGTCGGTGAAAAACTGTTTTTT
CASSQVGTGVGEKLFF
>few|12|TRBJ1-2|NA|TRBV29-1
TGCAGCGTTGAAATATTGGGTTTCGGCTACACCTTC
CSVEILGFGYTF
>NA|14|TRBJ2-3|TRBD2|TRBV3-1
TGTGCCAGCAGCCATACCGGGGGGGGAGATACGCAGTATTTT
CASSHTGGGDTQYF
>NA|13|TRBJ2-3|NA|TRBV20-1
TGCAGTTCGACAGTCACTAGCACAGATACGCAGTATTTT
CSSTVTSTDTQYF
>few|15|TRBJ2-1|TRBD2|TRBV10-3
TGTGCCATCAGTGTAGGCAGCGGGGGATTCGATGAGCAGTTCTTC
CAISVGSGGFDEQFF
>NA|15|TRBJ2-5|NA|TRBV4-1
TGCGCCAGCAGCCAAGTTTGGCAGTCTCAAGAGACCCAGTACTTC
CASSQVWQSQETQYF
>few|13|TRBJ1-1|NA|TRBV7-7
TGTGCTAGCAGCCTCTCACTACGCGCTGAAGCTTTCTTT
CASSLSLRAEAFF
>NA|14|TRBJ1-4|NA|TRBV28
TGTGCCAGCGGGGGAGGGATGCCTAATGAAAAACTGTTTTTT
CASGGGMPNEKLFF
>many|14|TRBJ2-2|NA|TRBV2
TGTGCCAGCAGTGATGACAGAAACACCGGGGAGCTGTTTTTT
CASSDDRNTGELFF
>many|14|TRBJ2-3|NA|TRBV5-1
TGCGCCAGCAGCTTGGACCGGGGTCCAGATACGCAGTATTTT
CASSLDRGPDTQYF
>many|11|TRBJ2-5|NA|TRBV24-1
TGTGCCACCAGTGATGAAGAGACCCAGTACTTC
CATSDEETQYF
>NA|14|TRBJ1-2|TRBD1|TRBV10-3
TGTGCCATCAGGGACGGGACAGGGGGCCATGGCTACACCTTC
CAIRDGTGGHGYTF
>NA|16|TRBJ2-1|NA|TRBV9
TGTGCCAGCAGCGAGGGTCGTAGGGGTGCCTACAATGAGCAGTTCTTC
CASSEGRRGAYNEQFF
>many|15|TRBJ2-3|NA|TRBV5-5
TGTGCCAGCAGCCCAATGAGCGCAGGCACAGATACGCAGTATTTT
CASSPMSAGTDTQYF
>NA|13|TRBJ2-7|NA|TRBV4-1
TGCGCCAGCAGCCATCTGGACGGCTACGAGCAGTACTTC
CASSHLDGYEQYF
>NA|15|TRBJ2-7|NA|TRBV5-1
TGCGCCAGCAGCTTGGTCCAGAGCGGCTCCTACGAGCAGTACTTC
CASSLVQSGSYEQYF
>many|14|TRBJ1-2|NA|TRBV29-1
TGCAGCGTTGAATTCCGGGACACGAACTATGGCTACACCTTC
CSVEFRDTNYGYTF
>NA|17|TRBJ2-2|NA|TRBV20-1
TGCAGTGCTAGACCTCGTTTTAGGAAATCGAACACCGGGGAGCTGTTTTTT
CSARPRFRKSNTGELFF
>NA|15|TRBJ2-3|NA|TRBV5-1
TGCGCCAGCAGCTTTAGCGGACCAAGCACAGATACGCAGTATTTT
CASSFSGPSTDTQYF
>NA|18|TRBJ2-5|TRBD2|TRBV7-2
TGTGCCAGCAGCTTAGCGTTAGCGGGGGGGCCAAGTGAAGAGACCCAGTACTTC
CASSLALAGGPSEETQYF